This is a list of T cell receptor beta chains from one sample in a study of cytomegalovirus exposure and HLA in healthy donors. Generated by immunoSEQ multiplex PCR, the TCRdb table keeps only in-frame clones and is missing some. The repertoire holds about 130,000 clones, with about nine tenths as singletons. The sample was PBMCs. The receptors derive from a man aged 25 to 40 in good health and CMV-seronegative. CDR3s include the opening cysteine and the closing phenylalanine or tryptophan. D genes are given only for firm matches. Only some rows state a clone size, as once, few, many or a class for expanded clones.

>TRBJ2-2|TRBD2|NA|TRBV30
TGTGCCTGGAGTGTCCTAGCGGGGTTCACCGGGGAGCTGTTTTTT
CAWSVLAGFTGELFF
>TRBJ2-3|NA|NA|TRBV9
TGTGCCAGCAGCGTAGCGGTCTACACAGATACGCAGTATTTT
CASSVAVYTDTQYF
>TRBJ2-7|NA|NA|TRBV14
TGTGCCAGCAGCCTTCCCGGGTACGAGCAGTACTTC
CASSLPGYEQYF
>TRBJ2-5|TRBD2|NA|TRBV19
TGTGCCAGTAGTATCGTCACTAGCGGGAGACCCAGGGGTGAGACCCAGTACTTC
CASSIVTSGRPRGETQYF
>TRBJ2-7|NA|NA|TRBV11-2
TGTGCCAGCAGCTTTAGCCGGGACGAGCAGTACTTC
CASSFSRDEQYF
>TRBJ2-5|TRBD1|NA|TRBV9
TGTGCCAGCAGCGTAGGGGGACAGCTTAACCAAGAGACCCAGTACTTC
CASSVGGQLNQETQYF
>TRBJ2-7|TRBD2|once|TRBV4-3
TGCGCCAGCAGCCAGGGGCTTACTAGCGGGGGAACCTACGAGCAGTACTTC
CASSQGLTSGGTYEQYF
>TRBJ2-7|TRBD1|NA|TRBV2
TGTGCCAGCAGTGGCCGGGACAGGGGGGCCTACGAGCAGTACTTC
CASSGRDRGAYEQYF
>TRBJ2-1|TRBD2|NA|TRBV30
TGTGCCTGGGGACTAGCGGGAAGGGGTGAGCAGTTCTTC
CAWGLAGRGEQFF
>TRBJ2-2|TRBD1|NA|TRBV5-1
TGCGCCAGCAGCTCGGGACAGTCGAACACCGGGGAGCTGTTTTTT
CASSSGQSNTGELFF
>TRBJ1-3|NA|NA|TRBV18
TGTGCCAGCTCCGAAGGCGGGCACAACTCTGGAAACACCATATATTTT
CASSEGGHNSGNTIYF
>TRBJ2-7|TRBD1|NA|TRBV5-4
TGTGCCAGCAGCCGGGACAGGGGGCGCGCCCACGAGCAGTACTTC
CASSRDRGRAHEQYF
>TRBJ2-3|TRBD2|NA|TRBV6-1
TGTGCCAGCAGTGGATTCCTAGCGGGAGGTACAGATACGCAGTATTTT
CASSGFLAGGTDTQYF
>TRBJ2-3|TRBD2|NA|TRBV28
TGTGCCAGCAGCCCAAATTGGGGAGGGGAAACAGATACGCAGTATTTT
CASSPNWGGETDTQYF
>TRBJ2-2|TRBD2|NA|TRBV11-2
TGTGCCAGCACCGGGACTAGGAACACCGGGGAGCTGTTTTTT
CASTGTRNTGELFF
>TRBJ1-4|NA|NA|TRBV4-3
TGCGCCAGCAGCCAAGATGAGTCTATGTGGAAACTGTTTTTT
CASSQDESMWKLFF
>TRBJ2-7|TRBD1|NA|TRBV10-3
TGTGCCATCAATGACAGGGGGCCCTCCTACGAGCAGTACTTC
CAINDRGPSYEQYF
>TRBJ2-7|NA|NA|TRBV6-5
TGTGCCAGCAGTTGGTCCGTAATAGACGAGCAGTACTTC
CASSWSVIDEQYF
>TRBJ1-5|NA|few|TRBV9
TGTGCCAGCAGCAAGCAGGGTGGCAATCAGCCCCAGCATTTT
CASSKQGGNQPQHF
>TRBJ2-1|NA|NA|TRBV27
TGTGCCAGCGGTTTGGGGTCGGGAAATGAGCAGTTCTTC
CASGLGSGNEQFF
>TRBJ1-2|NA|NA|TRBV10-2
TGCGCCAGCACCCCGGGTCTCTATGGCTACACCTTC
CASTPGLYGYTF
>TRBJ2-7|NA|NA|TRBV28
TGTGCCAGCAGCTCTTTCTACGAGCAGTACTTC
CASSSFYEQYF
>TRBJ1-1|NA|NA|TRBV9
TGTGCCAGCAGCGTAGGCCCCGGGGGTCAGAACACTGAAGCTTTCTTT
CASSVGPGGQNTEAFF
>TRBJ1-1|TRBD1|NA|TRBV7-9
TGTGCCAGCAGCTTGAGGGACAGGGGCGCCACTGAAGCTTTCTTT
CASSLRDRGATEAFF
>TRBJ2-3|NA|NA|TRBV9
TGTGCCAGCAGCGTCTCCGGTGATACGCAGTATTTT
CASSVSGDTQYF
>TRBJ1-2|NA|NA|TRBV5-4
TGTGCCAGCAGCTTAGGATCCGGGACACCCATTGGTGGCTACACCTTC
CASSLGSGTPIGGYTF
>TRBJ2-7|TRBD2|NA|TRBV6-6
TGTGCCAGCAGTTCGACTAGCGGGAGCACCTACGAGCAGTACTTC
CASSSTSGSTYEQYF
>TRBJ2-1|NA|NA|TRBV5-1
TGCGCCAGCAGCTTGCGAGGCCAACACTACAATGAGCAGTTCTTC
CASSLRGQHYNEQFF
>TRBJ2-3|NA|NA|TRBV5-1
TGCGCCAGCAGCTTGGGTCTTGCCGGGAGCGGGCGAGATACGCAGTATTTT
CASSLGLAGSGRDTQYF
>TRBJ2-7|NA|NA|TRBV4-1
TGCGCCAGCAGCCTAGGCCCGGCGGCGTACGAGCAGTACTTC
CASSLGPAAYEQYF
>TRBJ1-2|NA|NA|TRBV18
TGTGCCAGCTCCAGGGTCAACTATGGCTACACCTTC
CASSRVNYGYTF
>TRBJ2-5|TRBD2|NA|TRBV19
TGTGCCAGTAGTATCTCAGCGGGGCAAGAGACCCAGTACTTC
CASSISAGQETQYF
>TRBJ2-7|TRBD2|once|TRBV12-5
TGTGCTAGTGGTCCCCCTGGGGCTAGCGGGAAAAGGGTATACGAGCAGTACTTC
CASGPPGASGKRVYEQYF
>TRBJ2-1|TRBD1|NA|TRBV11-3
TGTGCCAGCAGCCTAGGAACAGGGGGTCGAGATGAGCAGTTCTTC
CASSLGTGGRDEQFF
>TRBJ1-3|NA|few|TRBV30
TGTGCCTGGAGTGTACTCAGGGGAAACACCATATATTTT
CAWSVLRGNTIYF
>TRBJ2-5|NA|NA|TRBV27
TGTGCCAGCAGTTTATCAGGGGGTGTAACGGGGTACCAAGAGACCCAGTACTTC
CASSLSGGVTGYQETQYF
>TRBJ2-7|NA|NA|TRBV7-9
TGTGCCAGCAGCTTTTTGCCTGGCCCGCTGAACTTC
CASSFLPGPLNF
>TRBJ1-1|NA|NA|TRBV15
TGTGCCACCAGCAGAGATCTTGGGGAAAGGGGGATGAACACTGAAGCTTTCTTT
CATSRDLGERGMNTEAFF
>TRBJ1-2|NA|few|TRBV6-5
TGTGCCAGCAGTTATTTCTCGGCAGGGACATTAGGCTACACCTTC
CASSYFSAGTLGYTF
>TRBJ2-1|TRBD2|NA|TRBV5-1
TGCGCCAGCAGGGGAAGCGGGAGCCTAATGGATGAGCAGTTCTTC
CASRGSGSLMDEQFF
>TRBJ2-7|NA|NA|TRBV29-1
TGCAGCGTTGAAGATCCCGGGGGTCGTTACGAGCAGTACTTC
CSVEDPGGRYEQYF
>TRBJ2-1|TRBD1|NA|TRBV7-9
TGTGCCAGCAGCTTAATAGGCAAATCAGGGGGCAATGAGCAGTTCTTC
CASSLIGKSGGNEQFF
>TRBJ2-7|TRBD2|NA|TRBV29-1
TGCAGCGTTACTAGCGGGGGGAGCTCCTACGAGCAGTACTTC
CSVTSGGSSYEQYF
>TRBJ1-6|TRBD1|NA|TRBV2
TGTGCCAGCACGACAGGGGCTAATTCACCCCTCCACTTT
CASTTGANSPLHF
>TRBJ2-3|NA|NA|TRBV27
TGTGCCAGCAGTTTATCCAGGGCCCTCACAGATACGCAGTATTTT
CASSLSRALTDTQYF
>TRBJ2-7|NA|NA|TRBV15
TGTGCCACCAGCAGAGATCGCCAGGCCTACGAGCAGTACTTC
CATSRDRQAYEQYF
>TRBJ2-7|NA|NA|TRBV29-1
TGCAGCGTTGAAGACTGGAGCTCCTACGAGCAGTACTTC
CSVEDWSSYEQYF
>TRBJ1-4|TRBD1|NA|TRBV7-9
TGTGCCAGCAGCCTTGGGACAGGGGGTGAAAAACTGTTTTTT
CASSLGTGGEKLFF